This TCR beta chain was identified in a study of cytomegalovirus exposure and HLA in healthy donors. At the level of the study: Researchers previously reported finding just under 120 million unique TCR beta sequences from approximately 200 million T cells. Study conclusions and caveats: Later analysis showed most CMV-associated TCR beta chains appearing HLA-restricted. It emerged from a later analysis that several of the most significant clusters appeared to be linked to common viral pathogens.

As regards this clone: Its antigen remains unknown.

PCR used 60 Vbeta primers and 13 Jbeta primers. In the source study's methods: In a later analysis, the count reached about 82 million unique TCR beta chains, with 10 million to 14 million shared. Sequencing was performed with immunoSEQ multiplex PCR; in TCRdb, only in-frame clones are kept and a portion is missing. That table supplies the V and J calls and clone size; D and trimming were determined from the DNA. The sample lists over 100,000 clones, 70% to 85% occurring once. The CDR3 length is 13 residues. Germline CDR1 is SGDLS and CDR2 is YYNGEE. The V and J ends lost 0 bases and 4 bases respectively, with 5 bases between them.

This chain uses TRBV9 with TRBJ1-5; D remains unclear. The sample comprised PBMCs. The TCR originated in a female donor in good health and CMV-seronegative. CDR3 amino acids: CASSVDLNQPQHF. In nucleotides, the CDR3 is TGTGCCAGCAGCGTAGACCTAAATCAGCCCCAGCATTTT. Looking up the rest from reference TRBV9 and TRBJ1-5 gives the full variable domain: DSGVTQTPKHLITATGQRVTLRCSPRSGDLSVYWYQQSLDQGLQFLIQYYNGEERAKGNILERFSAQQFPDLHSELNLSSLELGDSALYFCASSVDLNQPQHFGDGTRLSIL.